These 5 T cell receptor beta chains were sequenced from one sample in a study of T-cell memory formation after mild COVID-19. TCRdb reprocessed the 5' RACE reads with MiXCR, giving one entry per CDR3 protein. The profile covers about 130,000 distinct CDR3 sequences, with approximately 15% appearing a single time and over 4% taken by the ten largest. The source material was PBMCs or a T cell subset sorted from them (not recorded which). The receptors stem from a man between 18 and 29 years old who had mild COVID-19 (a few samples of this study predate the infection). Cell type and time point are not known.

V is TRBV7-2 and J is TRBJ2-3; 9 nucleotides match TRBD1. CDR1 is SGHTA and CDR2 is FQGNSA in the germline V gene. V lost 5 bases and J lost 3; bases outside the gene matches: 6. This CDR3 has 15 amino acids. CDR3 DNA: TGTGCCAGCAGCCCCGGGACAGGGTGGACAGATACGCAGTATTTT. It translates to CASSPGTGWTDTQYF.

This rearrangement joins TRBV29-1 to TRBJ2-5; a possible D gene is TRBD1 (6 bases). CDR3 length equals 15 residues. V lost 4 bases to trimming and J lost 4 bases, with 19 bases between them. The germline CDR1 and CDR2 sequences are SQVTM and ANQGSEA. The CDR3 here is CSVAKSRTGLETQYF. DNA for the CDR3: TGCAGCGTTGCGAAGAGCCGCACAGGGTTAGAGACCCAGTACTTC.

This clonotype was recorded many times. In DNA form, the CDR3 reads TGCGCCAGCAGCTGGGACGGATCTAGCTCCTACGAGCAGTACGTC. Its protein is CASSWDGSSSYEQYV. The chain is built from TRBV5-1 and TRBJ2-7; the D call may be TRBD1 or TRBD2 (5 bases each). The V end lost 3 bases, the J end lost 0 bases, and 13 bases lay between the germline ends. This CDR3 comprises 15 residues. The germline gives CDR1 SGHRS, CDR2 YFSETQ.

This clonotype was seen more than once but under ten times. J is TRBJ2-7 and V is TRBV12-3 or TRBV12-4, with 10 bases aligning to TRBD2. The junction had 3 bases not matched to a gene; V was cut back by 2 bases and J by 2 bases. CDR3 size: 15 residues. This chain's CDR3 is CASSLSSGGAYEQYV. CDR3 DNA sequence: TGTGCCAGCAGTTTATCGAGCGGGGGGGCCTACGAGCAGTACGTC.

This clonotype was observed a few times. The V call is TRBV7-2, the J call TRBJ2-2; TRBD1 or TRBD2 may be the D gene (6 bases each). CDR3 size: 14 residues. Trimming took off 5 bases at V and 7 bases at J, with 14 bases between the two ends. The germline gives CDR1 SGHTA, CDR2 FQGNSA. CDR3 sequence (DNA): TGTGCCAGCAGCCCACAAGGGGGAGGCGGGGAGCTGTTTTTT. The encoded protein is CASSPQGGGGELFF.